The 14 T cell receptor beta chains listed next were all sequenced from one sample in a study of early stage breast cancer tumors. The data were produced by immunoSEQ multiplex PCR, yet TCRdb's version contains in-frame clones alone and is incomplete. The table lists more than 55,000 clones, around three quarters of them singletons. Specimen: blood. These receptors all come from a person aged 25 to 45 with breast cancer.

This clone was observed a few times. The CDR3 is CASSFISGGFYGYTF. The CDR3 nucleotides are TGTGCCAGCAGCTTTATTTCAGGGGGTTTCTATGGCTACACCTTC. The gene calls are TRBV7-9 and TRBJ1-2; TRBD1 aligns across 7 bases. Germline V gene sequence: CDR1 SEHNR, CDR2 FQNEAQ (reference sequence). J lost 4 bases, V lost 3 bases, and 8 bases had no gene match. The CDR3 has 15 residues. The full variable domain, its missing parts supplied by reference TRBV7-9 and TRBJ1-2, is DTGVSQNPRHKITKRGQNVTFRCDPISEHNRLYWYRQTLGQGPEFLTYFQNEAQLEKSRLLSDRFSAERPKGSFSTLEIQRTEQGDSAMYLCASSFISGGFYGYTFGSGTRLTVV.

The chain carries TRBV11-2 and TRBJ2-7, with TRBD1 matching over 10 bases. The trim removed 3 bases at V and 4 bases at J, leaving 6 bases unmatched. CDR1 and CDR2 from the germline V gene are SGHAT and FQNNGV. There are 15 residues in the CDR3. CDR3 nucleotides: TGTGCCAGCAGCTTCGGGACAGGGGAAGGGTACGAGCAGTACTTC. Its translation is CASSFGTGEGYEQYF.

V is TRBV5-1 and J is TRBJ2-1; 13 bases match TRBD2. Germline CDR1 reads SGHRS; CDR2 reads YFSETQ. CDR3 length equals 17 residues. V lost 3 bases to trimming and J lost 2 bases; unmatched junction nucleotides: 5. The CDR3 reads CASSSTSGRLTYNEQFF. In DNA form, the CDR3 reads TGCGCCAGCAGCTCGACTAGCGGGAGGCTCACCTACAATGAGCAGTTCTTC.

The chain uses TRBV29-1 and TRBJ1-2, with D hard to call. The V gene's germline CDR1 is SQVTM and CDR2 ANQGSEA. The CDR3 sequence is 13 residues long. V shed 5 bases and J shed 6 bases, with 16 bases lying between them. The CDR3 region is CSVQARGNNGYTF. The CDR3, as DNA: TGCAGCGTTCAGGCTAGAGGGAATAATGGCTACACCTTC.

This chain connects TRBV5-6 to TRBJ2-7; D unresolved. V gave up 5 bases and J gave up 2 bases, with 8 bases separating them. This CDR3 spans 12 amino acids. CDR1 is SGHDT, CDR2 YYEEEE, per germline. CDR3 in DNA: TGTGCCAGCAGTGCAGGAGCCTACGAGCAGTACTTC. Its translation: CASSAGAYEQYF.

The V gene is TRBV19, the J gene TRBJ2-3; D possibly matches TRBD1 or TRBD2 (5 bases each). Trimming cost V 3 bases and J 0 bases, with 22 bases left between them. In germline, CDR1 is LNHDA, CDR2 SQIVND (reference sequence). The length of the CDR3 is 19 residues. The CDR3 loop reads CASSMAPTGGWDSTDTQYF. The CDR3 DNA reads as TGTGCCAGTAGTATGGCCCCGACCGGTGGGTGGGACAGCACAGATACGCAGTATTTT.

This chain's CDR3 is CASASGRENEQFF. The CDR3 DNA follows: TGTGCCAGCGCCTCGGGGCGGGAGAATGAGCAGTTCTTC. The chain has TRBV11-2 and TRBJ2-1; the match to TRBD2 covers 7 bases. Per germline, CDR1 SGHAT and CDR2 FQNNGV. After removal of 8 bases from V and 7 bases from J, the junction contained 8 bases not matched to a gene. The CDR3 has 13 amino acids. The complete variable domain, with remaining parts taken from reference TRBV11-2 and TRBJ2-1, reads EAGVAQSPRYKIIEKRQSVAFWCNPISGHATLYWYQQILGQGPKLLIQFQNNGVVDDSQLPKDRFSAERLKGVDSTLKIQPAKLEDSAVYLCASASGRENEQFFGPGTRLTVL.

This rearrangement joins TRBV19 to TRBJ2-5, with 10 nucleotides matching TRBD2. From germline, CDR1 is LNHDA and CDR2 SQIVND (reference sequence). This CDR3 has 16 amino acids. V was clipped by 4 bases and J by 3 bases; unmatched bases: 8. The CDR3 nucleotides read TGTGCCAGTAGTAGGACAGCGGGAGGGCCTGAAGAGACCCAGTACTTC. Encoded protein: CASSRTAGGPEETQYF.

This sequence joins TRBV5-5 and TRBJ2-7; TRBD2 aligns across 12 bases. Trimming took 3 bases from V and 4 from J; bases not matched to a gene: 8. The germline V gene encodes CDR1 SGHKS and CDR2 YYEKEE (reference sequence). This CDR3 contains 16 residues. The chain's CDR3 is CASSWTWTSGTYEQYF. CDR3 sequence (DNA): TGTGCCAGCAGCTGGACCTGGACTAGCGGGACGTACGAGCAGTACTTC.

CDR3 sequence: CASSLAVPSQWSYNEQFF. The CDR3 DNA is TGTGCCAGCAGCTTAGCGGTTCCGAGTCAATGGTCATACAATGAGCAGTTCTTC. The rearrangement uses TRBV7-6 and TRBJ2-1; D is unresolved. Germline V gene data show CDR1 as SGHVS and CDR2 as FNYEAQ. V lost 0 bases, J lost 4 bases, and 19 bases lay in between. This CDR3 spans 18 amino acids.

The V call is TRBV7-2, the J call TRBJ2-3, with 7 bases matching TRBD1. J lost 0 bases, V lost 2 bases, and 5 bases had no gene match. Germline V CDR1 and CDR2: SGHTA, FQGNSA. This CDR3 comprises 16 residues. Written as DNA, the CDR3 is TGTGCCAGCAGCTTACAGCCGGGACAGAGCACAGATACGCAGTATTTT. Its translation: CASSLQPGQSTDTQYF.

The chain is built from TRBV14 and TRBJ2-7; TRBD1 or TRBD2 may be the D gene (5 bases each). Trimming removed 0 bases at V and 0 bases at J, with 24 bases between. Germline loops: CDR1 SGHDN, CDR2 FVKESK. The CDR3 runs 20 residues. CDR3 sequence: CASSQEGPLKIGAFSYEQYF. The CDR3 DNA is TGTGCCAGCAGCCAAGAGGGACCTCTAAAGATAGGAGCCTTCTCCTACGAGCAGTACTTC.

The genes are TRBV27 and TRBJ2-3, with TRBD2 matching over 7 bases. The germline V gene encodes CDR1 MNHEY and CDR2 SMNVEV (reference sequence). The CDR3 totals 14 residues. V shed 6 bases and J 0 bases; nucleotides not matched to a gene: 3. CDR3 DNA sequence: TGTGCCAGCAGCGAGCGGGACAGCACAGATACGCAGTATTTT. Protein: CASSERDSTDTQYF.

The chain combines TRBV11-2 with TRBJ2-5, with TRBD2 matching over 11 bases. The CDR3 has 17 residues. The germline gives CDR1 SGHAT, CDR2 FQNNGV. V was clipped by 1 base and J by 1 base; unmatched bases: 5. The CDR3 loop is CASSLGVAGGLQETQYF. CDR3 bases: TGTGCCAGCAGCTTAGGGGTAGCGGGAGGGCTCCAAGAGACCCAGTACTTC. The full variable domain, with the rest looked up from reference TRBV11-2 and TRBJ2-5, is EAGVAQSPRYKIIEKRQSVAFWCNPISGHATLYWYQQILGQGPKLLIQFQNNGVVDDSQLPKDRFSAERLKGVDSTLKIQPAKLEDSAVYLCASSLGVAGGLQETQYFGPGTRLLVL.